The present entry profiles one T cell receptor beta chain with its context. The antigen is unknown. These data come from a study of Ad26.COV2.S vaccination and SARS-CoV-2 variants. The wider study: Ad26.COV2.S given intramuscularly, once or twice 56 days apart. Overall study results and limits: The TCR breadth and depth analyses may have produced an underestimate of total T cell responses. Reportedly, spike-specific CD8+ and CD4+ T cell responses achieved substantial breadth once vaccination had taken place. Among vaccine recipients, spike-specific TCR breadth exceeded that of placebo recipients.

Treatment reported: 15 to 20 received Ad26.COV2.S at low or high dose, single or two shots; roughly five received placebo; per-sample allocation not given. Collection of samples fell on day 63 after the first vaccine or placebo injection. Assay used: immunoSEQ multiplex PCR; TCRdb lists only in-frame clones, some missing. In the table there are about 330,000 clones, under 90% of which are singletons. The CDR3 has 13 amino acids. Trimming removed 6 bases at V and 6 bases at J, with 12 bases between. Germline V gives CDR1 MGHDK, CDR2 SYGVNS. The material was peripheral blood, obtained in a trial of Ad26.COV2.S vaccine versus placebo. V gene TRBV25-1 combines with J gene TRBJ2-1; a possible D gene is TRBD2 (5 bases). The receptor was derived from a person aged 18 to 65 who received the Ad26.COV2.S COVID-19 vaccine or a placebo. CDR3 protein: CASSRLSFNEQFF. The CDR3 bases are TGTGCCAGCAGCAGACTATCTTTCAATGAGCAGTTCTTC.